This T cell receptor beta chain comes out of a study of technical replicates of blood from four donors. Method: immunoSEQ multiplex PCR; TCRdb's copy keeps in-frame clones and lacks some. This table holds some 83,000 clones, around nine tenths found once. V was clipped by 3 bases and J by 4 bases, with 14 bases between them. The CDR3 spans 15 residues. Germline-derived CDR1 and CDR2 are LNHDA and SQIVND (reference sequence). Sequenced sample: T cells isolated from PBMCs. This TCR was recovered from a human donor in good health. The chain has TRBV19 and TRBJ2-3; D gene uncertain. CDR3 coding DNA: TGTGCCAGTAGTATCCCGGCAGGCAGCTCAGATACGCAGTATTTT. Its translation: CASSIPAGSSDTQYF.